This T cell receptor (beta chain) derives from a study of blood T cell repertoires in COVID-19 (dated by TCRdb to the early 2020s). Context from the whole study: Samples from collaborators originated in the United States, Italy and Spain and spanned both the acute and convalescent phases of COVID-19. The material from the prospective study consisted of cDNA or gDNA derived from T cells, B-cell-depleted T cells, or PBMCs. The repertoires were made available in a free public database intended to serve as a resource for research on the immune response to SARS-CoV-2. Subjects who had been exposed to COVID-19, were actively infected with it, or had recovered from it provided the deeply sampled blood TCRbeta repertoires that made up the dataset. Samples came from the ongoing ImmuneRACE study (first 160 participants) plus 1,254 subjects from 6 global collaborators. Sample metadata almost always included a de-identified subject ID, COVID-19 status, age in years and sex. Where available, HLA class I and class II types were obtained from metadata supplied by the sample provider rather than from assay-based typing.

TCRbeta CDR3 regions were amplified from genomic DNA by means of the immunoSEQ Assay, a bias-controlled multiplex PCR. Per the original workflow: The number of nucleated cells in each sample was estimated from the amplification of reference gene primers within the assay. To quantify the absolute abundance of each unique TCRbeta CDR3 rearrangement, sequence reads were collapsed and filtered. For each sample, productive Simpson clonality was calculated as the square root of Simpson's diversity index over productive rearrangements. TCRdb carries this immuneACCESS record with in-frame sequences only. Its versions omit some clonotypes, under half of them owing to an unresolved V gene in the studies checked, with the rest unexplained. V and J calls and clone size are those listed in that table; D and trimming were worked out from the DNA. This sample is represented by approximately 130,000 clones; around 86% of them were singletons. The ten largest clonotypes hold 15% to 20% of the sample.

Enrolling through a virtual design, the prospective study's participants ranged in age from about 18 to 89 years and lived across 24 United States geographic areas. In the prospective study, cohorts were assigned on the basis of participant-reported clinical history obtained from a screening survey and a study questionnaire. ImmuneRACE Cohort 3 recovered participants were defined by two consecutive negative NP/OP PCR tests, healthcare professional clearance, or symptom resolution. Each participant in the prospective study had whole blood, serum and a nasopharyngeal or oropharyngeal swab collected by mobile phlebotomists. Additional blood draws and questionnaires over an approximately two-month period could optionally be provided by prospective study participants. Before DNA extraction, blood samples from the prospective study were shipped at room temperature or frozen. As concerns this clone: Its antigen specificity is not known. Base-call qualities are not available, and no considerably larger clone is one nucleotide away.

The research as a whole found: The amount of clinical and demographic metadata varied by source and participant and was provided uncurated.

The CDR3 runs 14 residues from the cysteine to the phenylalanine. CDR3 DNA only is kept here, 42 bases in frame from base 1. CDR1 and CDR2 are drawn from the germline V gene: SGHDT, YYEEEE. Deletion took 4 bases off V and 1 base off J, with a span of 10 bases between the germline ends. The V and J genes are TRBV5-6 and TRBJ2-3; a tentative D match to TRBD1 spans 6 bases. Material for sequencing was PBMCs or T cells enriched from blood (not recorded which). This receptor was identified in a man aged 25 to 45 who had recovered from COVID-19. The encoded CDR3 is CASSAYRGTDTQYF. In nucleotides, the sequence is TGTGCCAGCAGCGCATACAGGGGCACAGATACGCAGTATTTT.